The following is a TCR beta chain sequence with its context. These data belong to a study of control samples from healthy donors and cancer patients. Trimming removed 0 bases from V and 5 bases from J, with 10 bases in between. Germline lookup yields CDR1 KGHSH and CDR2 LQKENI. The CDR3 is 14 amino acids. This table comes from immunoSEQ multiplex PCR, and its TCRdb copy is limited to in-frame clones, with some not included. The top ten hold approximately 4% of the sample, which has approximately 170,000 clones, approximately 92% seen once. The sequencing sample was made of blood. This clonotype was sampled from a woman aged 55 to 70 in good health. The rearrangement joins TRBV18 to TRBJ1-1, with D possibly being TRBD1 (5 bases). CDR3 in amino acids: CASSPPEGWTEAFF. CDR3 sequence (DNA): TGTGCCAGCTCACCACCGGAGGGGTGGACTGAAGCTTTCTTT.